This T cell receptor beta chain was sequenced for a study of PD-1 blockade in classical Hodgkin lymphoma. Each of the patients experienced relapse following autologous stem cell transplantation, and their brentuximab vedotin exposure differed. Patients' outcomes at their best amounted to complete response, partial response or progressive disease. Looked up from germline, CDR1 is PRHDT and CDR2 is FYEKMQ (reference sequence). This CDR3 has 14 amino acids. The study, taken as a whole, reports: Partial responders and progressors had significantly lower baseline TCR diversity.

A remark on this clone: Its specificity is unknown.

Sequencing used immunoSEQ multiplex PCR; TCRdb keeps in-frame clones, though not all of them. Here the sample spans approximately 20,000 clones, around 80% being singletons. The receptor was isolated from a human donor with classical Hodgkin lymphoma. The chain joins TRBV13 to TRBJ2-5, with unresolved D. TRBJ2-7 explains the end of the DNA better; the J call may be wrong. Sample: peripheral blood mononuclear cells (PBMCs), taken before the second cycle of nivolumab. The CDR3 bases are TGTGCCAGCAGCTTAGGGGGATTGCAGTACGAGCAGTACTTC. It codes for CASSLGGLQYEQYF.